Below are 3 T cell receptor beta chains sequenced from a single sample in a study of read filtering for tumor transcriptome and immune sequencing. The library was built from roughly 400 ng RNA with molecular barcoded adaptors for alpha/delta and beta/gamma chains. MiXCR was run by TCRdb on the reads, yielding one entry per CDR3 protein. Of under 150,000 distinct CDR3 sequences in the sample, about 13% were seen once. Sequences were obtained from a population of CD138-negative cells sorted from bone marrow. These receptors were obtained from a donor aged 40 or over with multiple myeloma.

This clonotype was detected many times. The rearrangement joins TRBV20-1 to TRBJ2-7, with D possibly TRBD1 on 6 matching bases. V lost 4 bases to trimming and J lost 0 bases, with 13 bases between them. CDR1 and CDR2 from the germline V gene are DFQATT and SNEGSKA (reference sequence). This CDR3 is 14 amino acids long. This CDR3 reads CSAIPGTPSYEQYF. The CDR3 DNA follows: TGCAGTGCTATTCCAGGGACACCCTCCTACGAGCAGTACTTC.

The rearrangement links TRBV10-1 to TRBJ2-5, with D possibly matching TRBD1 (6 bases). V was shortened by 2 bases and J by 2 bases, with 18 bases between the two germline ends. This CDR3 has 17 amino acids. Germline CDR1 is WNHNN and CDR2 is SYGVQD (reference sequence). The CDR3 DNA sequence: TGCGCCAGCAGTGAGAGGGGGTATCCAGCGGTACAAGAGACCCAGTACTTC. Its translation is CASSERGYPAVQETQYF.

Ten or more counts support this clonotype. The chain uses TRBV7-9 and TRBJ2-4, with D possibly matching TRBD2 (5 bases). Germline CDR1 and CDR2: SEHNR and FQNEAQ (reference sequence). The CDR3 extends over 12 amino acids. The V and J ends lost 4 bases and 8 bases respectively, with 9 bases between them. The chain's CDR3 is CASSSGMDIQYF. The CDR3 nucleotides read TGTGCCAGCAGCTCCGGGATGGACATTCAGTACTTC.